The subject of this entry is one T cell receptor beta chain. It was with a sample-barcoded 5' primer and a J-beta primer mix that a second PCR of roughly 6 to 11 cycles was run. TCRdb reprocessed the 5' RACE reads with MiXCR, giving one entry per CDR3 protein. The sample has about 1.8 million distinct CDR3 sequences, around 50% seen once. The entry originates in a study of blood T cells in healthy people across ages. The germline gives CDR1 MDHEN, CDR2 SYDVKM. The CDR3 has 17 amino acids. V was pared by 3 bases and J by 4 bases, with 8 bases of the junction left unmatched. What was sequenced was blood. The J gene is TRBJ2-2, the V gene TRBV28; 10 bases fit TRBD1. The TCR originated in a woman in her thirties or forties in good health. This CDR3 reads CASSFPGTGAITGELFF. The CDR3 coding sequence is TGTGCCAGCAGTTTCCCTGGGACAGGGGCGATCACCGGGGAGCTGTTTTTT.